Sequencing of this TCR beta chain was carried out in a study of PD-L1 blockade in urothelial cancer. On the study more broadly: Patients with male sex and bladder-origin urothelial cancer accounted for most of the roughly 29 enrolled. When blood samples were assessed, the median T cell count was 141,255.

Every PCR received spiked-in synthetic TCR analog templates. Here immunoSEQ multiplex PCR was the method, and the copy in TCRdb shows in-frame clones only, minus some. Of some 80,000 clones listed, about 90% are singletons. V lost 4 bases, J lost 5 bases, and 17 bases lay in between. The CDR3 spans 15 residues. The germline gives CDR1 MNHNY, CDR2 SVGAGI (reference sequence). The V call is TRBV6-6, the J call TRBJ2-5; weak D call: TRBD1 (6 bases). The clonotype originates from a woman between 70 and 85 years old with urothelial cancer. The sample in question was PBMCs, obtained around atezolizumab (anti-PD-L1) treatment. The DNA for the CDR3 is TGTGCCAGCAGTTTTCAGGGGAGACGAGGGGAGACCCAGTACTTC. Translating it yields CASSFQGRRGETQYF.